This entry describes one T cell receptor (beta chain). V dropped 5 bases and J dropped 0 bases, with 13 bases sitting between them. Germline CDR1 is SEHNR and CDR2 is FQNEAQ (reference sequence). The CDR3 is made up of 15 amino acids. The protocol was immunoSEQ multiplex PCR, while the TCRdb copy is restricted to in-frame clones and leaves out a portion. The repertoire has about 6,300 clones, around 70% of them found once; the top ten carry 60%. This specimen belongs to a study of OX40 agonist ivuxolimab in advanced cancers. About the research overall: Ivuxolimab is a fully human IgG2 antibody that activates OX40 (CD134).

The receptor was derived from an adult with an advanced solid tumor such as melanoma, head and neck, liver or kidney cancer. The sample in question was CD4+ or CD8+ T cells sorted from blood, obtained in a trial of the OX40 agonist ivuxolimab. The rearrangement uses TRBV7-9 and TRBJ2-5, with a tentative D call TRBD2 (5 bases). The CDR3 DNA is TGTGCCAGCAGCCCCCCTGCGCGGGACCAAGAGACCCAGTACTTC. This gives the protein CASSPPARDQETQYF.